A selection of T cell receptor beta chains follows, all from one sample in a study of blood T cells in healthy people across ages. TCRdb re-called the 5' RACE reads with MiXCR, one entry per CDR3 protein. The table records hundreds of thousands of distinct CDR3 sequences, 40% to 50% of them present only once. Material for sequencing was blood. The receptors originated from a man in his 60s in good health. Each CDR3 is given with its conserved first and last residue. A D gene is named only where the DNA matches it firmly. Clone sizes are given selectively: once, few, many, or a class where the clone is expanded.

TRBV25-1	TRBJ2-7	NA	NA	TGTGCCAGCAGTGAAGAAGGGACACCGTCCTACGAGCAGTACTTC	CASSEEGTPSYEQYF
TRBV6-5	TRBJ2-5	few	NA	TGTGCCAGCAGTTACCGTGGGGGTAGGGAGACCCAGTACTTC	CASSYRGGRETQYF
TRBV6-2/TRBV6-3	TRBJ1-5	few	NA	TGTGCCAGCAGTCCAGGGGCTTATAGCAATCAGCCCCAGCATTTT	CASSPGAYSNQPQHF
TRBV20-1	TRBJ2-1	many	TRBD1	TGCAGTGTAAGGGACAGGGGCTATTACAATGAGCAGTTCTTC	CSVRDRGYYNEQFF
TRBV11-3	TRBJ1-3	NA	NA	TGTGCCAGCAGCTTGGGAGTAGGGCCCGGAAACACCATATATTTT	CASSLGVGPGNTIYF
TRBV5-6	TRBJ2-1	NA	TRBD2	TGTGCCAGCAGCTTGTCAGCGGGGGGGGGTAGCTCCTACAATGAGCAGTTCTTC	CASSLSAGGGSSYNEQFF
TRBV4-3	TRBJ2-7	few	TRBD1	TGCGCCAGCAGTCAAGCCGGGACAGGATACGAGCAGTACTTC	CASSQAGTGYEQYF
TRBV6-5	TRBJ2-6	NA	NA	TGTGCCAGCAGTTACCTCACCGCCGGGGCCAACGTCCTGACTTTC	CASSYLTAGANVLTF
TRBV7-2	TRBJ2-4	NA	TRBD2	TGTGCCAGCTTCCCCGGGACTAGCGCCTTACTAGCCAAAGACATTCAGTACTTC	CASFPGTSALLAKDIQYF
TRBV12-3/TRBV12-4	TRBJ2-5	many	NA	TGTGCCAGCAGAGACGGACTGAGGGAGACCCAGTACTTC	CASRDGLRETQYF
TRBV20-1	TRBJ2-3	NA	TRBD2	TGCAGTGCCATTAGCGGGGAACTTTTCACAGATACGCAGTATTTT	CSAISGELFTDTQYF
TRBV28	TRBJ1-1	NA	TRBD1	TGTGCCAGTAGTCCGGCAGGGGGAACTGAAGCTTTCTTT	CASSPAGGTEAFF
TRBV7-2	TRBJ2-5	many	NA	TGTGCCAGCAGCTTAGGAGGGATAGAGACCCAGTACTTC	CASSLGGIETQYF
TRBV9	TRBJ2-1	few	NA	TGTGCCAGCAGCGGTCCGGGCCCCACCTACAATGAGCAGTTCTTC	CASSGPGPTYNEQFF
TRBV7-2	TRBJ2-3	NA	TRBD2	TGTGCCAGCAGCATAATAGCGGGGGGGCGGACAGATACGCAGTATTTT	CASSIIAGGRTDTQYF
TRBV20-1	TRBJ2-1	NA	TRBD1	TGCAGTGCTAGAGGAGGACAGGGGATTTTAGAGACCCAGTTCTTC	CSARGGQGILETQFF
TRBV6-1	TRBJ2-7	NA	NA	TGTGCCAGCAGCGACAGTAACTCCTACGAGCAGTACTTC	CASSDSNSYEQYF
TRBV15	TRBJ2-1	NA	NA	TGTGCCACCAGCAGAGATCGACTTGCAGGATCCTCGGGCGAGCAGTTCTTC	CATSRDRLAGSSGEQFF
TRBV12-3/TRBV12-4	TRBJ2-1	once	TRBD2	TGTGCCAGCAGTTTGCTCGGGGGGGCCCACAATGAGCAGTTCTTC	CASSLLGGAHNEQFF
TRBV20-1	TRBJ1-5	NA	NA	TGCAGTGCTTTTTCGACAGCCAGGAGCAATCAGCCCCAGCATTTT	CSAFSTARSNQPQHF
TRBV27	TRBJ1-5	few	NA	TGTGCCAGCAGTTTTAGGGGAGCCAATCAGCCCCAGCATTTT	CASSFRGANQPQHF
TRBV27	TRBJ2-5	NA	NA	TGTGCCAGCACGCGGGAGACCCAGTACTTC	CASTRETQYF
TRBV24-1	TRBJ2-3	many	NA	TGTGCCACCAGTGATCACAGGGTACGCACAGATACGCAGTATTTT	CATSDHRVRTDTQYF
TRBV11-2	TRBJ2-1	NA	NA	TGTGCCAGCAGCTTTACAGGGTTTTTAGGGAGTGAGCAGTTCTTC	CASSFTGFLGSEQFF
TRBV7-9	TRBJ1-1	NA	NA	TGTGCCAGCAGCTCCATTGACTGGGACACTGAAGCTTTCTTT	CASSSIDWDTEAFF
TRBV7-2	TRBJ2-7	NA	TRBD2	TGTGCCAGCAGCTTAGTGTCGACTAGCGGGAGACGTGAGCAGTACTTC	CASSLVSTSGRREQYF
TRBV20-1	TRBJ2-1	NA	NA	TGCAGTGCTAGTGGTGCGTGGGGCTACAATGAGCAGTTCTTC	CSASGAWGYNEQFF
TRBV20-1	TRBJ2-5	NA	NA	TGCAGTGCTAGGAGGGGTGTTGGCAACCAAGAGACCCAGTACTTC	CSARRGVGNQETQYF
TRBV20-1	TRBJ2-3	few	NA	TGCAGTGCTAGGACTCACGGGGCGGATACGCAGTATTTT	CSARTHGADTQYF
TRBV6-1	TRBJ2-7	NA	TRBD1	TGTGCCAGCAGTGACCAGGGGGCTTTCGACGAGCAGTACTTC	CASSDQGAFDEQYF
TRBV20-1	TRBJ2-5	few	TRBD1	TGCAGTGCCGACAGGGGTTTCCAAGAGACCCAGTACTTC	CSADRGFQETQYF
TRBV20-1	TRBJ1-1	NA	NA	TGCAGTGCCCCCAGCGCGTCGGTTGAGGTTACTGAAGCTTTCTTT	CSAPSASVEVTEAFF
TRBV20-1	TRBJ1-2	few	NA	TGCAGTGCTAGTCTGCCCGGGGGGGGCTACACCTTC	CSASLPGGGYTF
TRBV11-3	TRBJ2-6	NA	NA	TGTGCCAGCAGCCCCTACTCTGGGGCCAACGTCCTGACTTTC	CASSPYSGANVLTF
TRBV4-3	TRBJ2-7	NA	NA	TGCGCCAGCAGCCAAGATGTGGGAGGGGGACCCTACGAGCAGTACTTC	CASSQDVGGGPYEQYF
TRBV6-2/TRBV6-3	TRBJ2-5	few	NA	TGTGCCAGCAGTTACGTGGGGCCGGCGGAGACCCAGTACTTC	CASSYVGPAETQYF
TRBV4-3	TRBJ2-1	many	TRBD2	TGCGCCAGCAGCCAACTAGCGGGGGAGACCTACAATGAGCAGTTCTTC	CASSQLAGETYNEQFF
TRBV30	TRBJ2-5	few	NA	TGTGCCTGGAGTATGGCTAACATCCAAGAGACCCAGTACTTC	CAWSMANIQETQYF
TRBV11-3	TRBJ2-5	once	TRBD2	TGTGCCAGCAGCTCGAGACTAGCGGGGAGCCAAGAGACCCAGTACTTC	CASSSRLAGSQETQYF
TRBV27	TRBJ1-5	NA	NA	TGTGCCAGCAGTTTTTTCCAGGGCGATCAGCCCCAGCATTTT	CASSFFQGDQPQHF
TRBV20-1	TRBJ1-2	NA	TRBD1	TGCAGTGCAGATGACACAGGGGTCGGAGGCTACACCTTC	CSADDTGVGGYTF
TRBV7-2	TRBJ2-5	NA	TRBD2	TGTGCCAGCAGCTTCCAGCGGGGGGCGAAGGGGACCCAGTACTTC	CASSFQRGAKGTQYF
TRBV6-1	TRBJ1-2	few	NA	TGTGCCAGCAGCGGGGGGCGCCCCGGGGGCTACACCTTC	CASSGGRPGGYTF
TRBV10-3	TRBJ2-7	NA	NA	TGTGCCATCAGGGAGTCTAGGCAGGAGCAGTACTTC	CAIRESRQEQYF
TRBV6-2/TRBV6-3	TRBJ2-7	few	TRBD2	TGTGCCAGCAGTTCCCCCGGGACTAGCGGCTCCTACGAGCAGTACTTC	CASSSPGTSGSYEQYF
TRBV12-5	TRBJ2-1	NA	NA	TGTGCTAGTGGTTTAAGGGATGGGAATGAGCAGTTCTTC	CASGLRDGNEQFF
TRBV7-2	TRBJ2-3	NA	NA	TGTGCCAGCAGCTTAGCTGCCCGCCCTCCAGATACGCAGTATTTT	CASSLAARPPDTQYF
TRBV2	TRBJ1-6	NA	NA	TGTGCCACCTTAAGGACAATGAATTCACCCCTCCACTTT	CATLRTMNSPLHF
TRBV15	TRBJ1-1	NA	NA	TGTGCCACCACCTATGGGCCTGGAGACACTGAAGCTTTCTTT	CATTYGPGDTEAFF
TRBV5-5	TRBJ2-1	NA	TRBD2	TGTGCCAGCAGCTTGTATCCGGGACTAGCGGACAATGAGCAGTTCTTC	CASSLYPGLADNEQFF